The 20 T cell receptor beta chains below all came from one sample that was sequenced in a study of cytomegalovirus exposure and HLA in healthy donors. Primers included in the PCR were 60 Vbeta and 13 Jbeta primers. Some clones are missing from TCRdb's copy, which holds only in-frame ones; the method was immunoSEQ multiplex PCR. The sample shows approximately 80,000 clones, roughly 70% of them seen only once. Sample: PBMCs. The receptor source for this set is a man aged 25 to 40 in good health and CMV-seropositive.

The chain has TRBV5-1 and TRBJ1-2; unclear D gene. The CDR3 contains 13 residues. V was pared by 0 bases and J by 3 bases, with 6 bases between. Germline CDR1 SGHRS, CDR2 YFSETQ. CDR3 sequence: CASSLVQDYGYTF. Here the CDR3 DNA reads TGCGCCAGCAGCTTGGTGCAGGACTATGGCTACACCTTC.

This clone was detected once. The chain links TRBV5-1 to TRBJ1-3; 9 positions match TRBD1. Germline V lookup: CDR1 SGHRS, CDR2 YFSETQ. The CDR3 is 17 amino acids. The trim removed 1 base at V and 4 bases at J, leaving 9 bases unmatched. CDR3 nucleotide sequence: TGCGCCAGCAGCTTGTTTCAACAGGGGGCGTCGGGAAACACCATATATTTT. As protein: CASSLFQQGASGNTIYF.

The rearrangement joins TRBV29-1 to TRBJ2-1; tentative D call: TRBD2 (5 bases). Looked up from germline, CDR1 is SQVTM and CDR2 is ANQGSEA. The CDR3 length is 14 residues. The V and J ends lost 3 bases and 3 bases respectively, with 12 bases between them. The chain's CDR3 is CSVDESGIYNEQFF. CDR3 bases: TGCAGCGTTGATGAGTCGGGAATCTACAATGAGCAGTTCTTC.

The V gene is TRBV6-5, the J gene TRBJ1-1, with D perhaps TRBD1 (6 bases). V lost 5 bases to trimming and J lost 3 bases, with 16 bases between them. The CDR3 extends over 15 amino acids. Germline V gene data show CDR1 as MNHEY and CDR2 as SVGAGI. The CDR3 coding sequence is TGTGCCAGCAGTACAACCAGGGGTGAACACACTGAAGCTTTCTTT. Amino acid sequence: CASSTTRGEHTEAFF.

A few counts support this clone. The chain uses TRBV14 and TRBJ2-3, with D possibly being TRBD1 (5 bases). The CDR3 is 15 residues long. The ends were cut back, 0 bases at V and 6 bases at J, with 13 bases in the middle. The germline gives CDR1 SGHDN, CDR2 FVKESK. This CDR3 is CASSQEIRGWDTQYF. DNA for the CDR3: TGTGCCAGCAGCCAAGAAATTAGGGGATGGGATACGCAGTATTTT.

The CDR3 here is CASSERVGLAGGIRADTQYF. CDR3 sequence (DNA): TGTGCCAGCAGTGAGAGGGTTGGACTAGCGGGGGGGATTCGCGCAGATACGCAGTATTTT. This chain connects TRBV2 to TRBJ2-3; 15 bases are shared with TRBD2. The germline V gene has CDR1 SNHLY and CDR2 FYNNEI. J lost 4 bases, V lost 3 bases, and 14 bases had no gene match. This CDR3 contains 20 residues. The full variable domain, completed using reference TRBV2 and TRBJ2-3, is EPEVTQTPSHQVTQMGQEVILRCVPISNHLYFYWYRQILGQKVEFLVSFYNNEISEKSEIFDDQFSVERPDGSNFTLKIRSTKLEDSAMYFCASSERVGLAGGIRADTQYFGPGTRLTVL.

The chain uses TRBV5-4 and TRBJ2-3; TRBD2 agrees at 11 bases. After removal of 3 bases from V and 2 bases from J, the junction contained 5 bases not matched to a gene. The germline gives CDR1 SGHNT, CDR2 YYREEE (reference sequence). The CDR3 length is 16 residues. The CDR3 DNA is TGTGCCAGCAGCTACCGACTAGCGGGGAACACAGATACGCAGTATTTT. This translates into CASSYRLAGNTDTQYF.

This chain uses TRBV6-1 with TRBJ2-3; D is ambiguous. CDR3 length: 15 residues. Germline lookup yields CDR1 MNHNS and CDR2 SASEGT. V was pared by 2 bases and J by 1 base, with 10 bases between. CDR3 region: CASSESVGGTDTQYF. The CDR3, as DNA: TGTGCCAGCAGTGAAAGCGTTGGAGGCACAGATACGCAGTATTTT.

The chain couples TRBV29-1 to TRBJ1-3, with D possibly being TRBD1 (6 bases). V was trimmed by 7 bases and J by 0 bases, leaving 10 bases between them. Germline V CDR1 and CDR2: SQVTM, ANQGSEA. This CDR3 has 13 amino acids. CDR3 DNA: TGCAGCGGGTTGGACAGCTCTGGAAACACCATATATTTT. Translation: CSGLDSSGNTIYF.

As concerns this clone: The same CDR3 can be traced to other DNA sequences in this sample. This sequence joins TRBV5-1 and TRBJ1-1; D perhaps matches TRBD1 (5 bases). The V end lost 2 bases, the J end lost 5 bases, and 10 bases lay between the germline ends. Germline V gene sequence: CDR1 SGHRS, CDR2 YFSETQ. The CDR3 is made up of 13 amino acids. DNA of the CDR3: TGCGCCAGCAGCTTATCGGGGGGGACTGAAGCTTTCTTT. It specifies CASSLSGGTEAFF.

The V gene is TRBV7-8, the J gene TRBJ2-3, with TRBD2 as a possible D gene (5 bases). V was shortened by 4 bases and J by 6 bases, with 14 bases between the two germline ends. CDR3 length: 14 amino acids. CDR1 and CDR2 from the germline V gene are SGHVS and FQNEAQ. Written as DNA, the CDR3 is TGTGCCAGCAGCTGGAGCGGACGAGGGGATACGCAGTATTTT. Translated: CASSWSGRGDTQYF. The entire variable domain, with the rest obtained from reference TRBV7-8 and TRBJ2-3, is as follows: GAGVSQSPRYKVAKRGQDVALRCDPISGHVSLFWYQQALGQGPEFLTYFQNEAQLDKSGLPSDRFFAERPEGSVSTLKIQRTQQEDSAVYLCASSWSGRGDTQYFGPGTRLTVL.

This chain's CDR3 is CASSYGTVNTEAFF. The CDR3 DNA follows: TGTGCCAGCAGTTACGGGACAGTCAACACTGAAGCTTTCTTT. This chain connects TRBV6-6 to TRBJ1-1; 7 bases agree with TRBD1. The CDR3 has 14 residues. Germline CDR1 is MNHNY and CDR2 is SVGAGI (reference sequence). The trim removed 2 bases at V and 2 bases at J, leaving 2 bases unmatched.

The chain couples TRBV19 to TRBJ1-2; D may be TRBD1 (6 bases). CDR1 is LNHDA and CDR2 is SQIVND in the germline V gene (reference sequence). The CDR3 totals 15 residues. Trimming stripped 1 base from V and 4 bases from J, with 13 bases between. CDR3 region: CASSIVGAPGYGYTF. CDR3 in DNA: TGTGCCAGTAGTATAGTGGGGGCGCCAGGCTATGGCTACACCTTC.

This clone was detected a few times. The V call is TRBV2, the J call TRBJ1-2, with 8 nucleotides matching TRBD1. CDR3 length: 13 residues. Germline trimming cut 6 bases from V and 5 bases from J; bases unmatched to any gene: 5. Germline values: CDR1 SNHLY, CDR2 FYNNEI. CDR3 loop: CASSRGRLYGYTF. In nucleotides, the CDR3 is TGTGCCAGCAGCAGGGGGCGACTTTATGGCTACACCTTC.

The CDR3 coding sequence is TGTGCCAGCAGCTTGACGGTCTCCGGCGAGCAGTACTTC. Protein product: CASSLTVSGEQYF. The V and J genes are TRBV5-6 and TRBJ2-7; unclear D gene. CDR1 is SGHDT, CDR2 YYEEEE, per germline. The CDR3 is 13 amino acids. The V gene lost 1 base and the J gene lost 6 bases, with 11 bases spanning the gap.

The genes are TRBV15 and TRBJ1-2; D ambiguous. Germline CDR1 LNHNV, CDR2 YYDKDF (reference sequence). Trimming removed 0 bases from V and 5 bases from J, with 13 bases in between. The CDR3 has 15 residues. The DNA for the CDR3 is TGTGCCACCAGCAGAGATACCTCGGAGGGATATGGCTACACCTTC. Encoded protein: CATSRDTSEGYGYTF. Combining the CDR3 with reference TRBV15 and TRBJ1-2 gives the whole variable domain DAMVIQNPRYQVTQFGKPVTLSCSQTLNHNVMYWYQQKSSQAPKLLFHYYDKDFNNEADTPDNFQSRRPNTSFCFLDIRSPGLGDTAMYLCATSRDTSEGYGYTFGSGTRLTVV.

The chain is built from TRBV18 and TRBJ2-7; D unclear. This CDR3 is 15 amino acids long. Per germline, CDR1 KGHSH and CDR2 LQKENI. The V end was cut by 2 bases, the J end by 2 bases, with 13 bases between. CDR3 loop: CASSPTAGITYEQYF. CDR3 DNA: TGTGCCAGCTCACCAACGGCAGGCATAACCTACGAGCAGTACTTC.

The gene calls are TRBV5-1 and TRBJ1-1, with TRBD1 matching over 9 bases. This CDR3 spans 15 amino acids. Germline lookup yields CDR1 SGHRS and CDR2 YFSETQ. Unmatched junction bases numbered 4, after V lost 0 bases and J lost 4 bases. The CDR3 sequence is CASSLEHRGRTEAFF. CDR3 DNA sequence: TGCGCCAGCAGCTTGGAGCACAGGGGGCGCACTGAAGCTTTCTTT.

This clone occurred a few times. The J gene is TRBJ1-1, the V gene TRBV2; D might be TRBD1 (6 bases). This CDR3 has 14 amino acids. The V and J ends lost 6 bases and 0 bases respectively, with 11 bases between them. Looked up from germline, CDR1 is SNHLY and CDR2 is FYNNEI. CDR3 DNA sequence: TGTGCCAGCAGCCAGGACAGCTTGAACACTGAAGCTTTCTTT. This gives the protein CASSQDSLNTEAFF.

CDR3 sequence reads: CASSAGTSGVQETQYF. DNA of the CDR3: TGCGCCAGCAGCGCCGGGACTAGCGGGGTCCAAGAGACCCAGTACTTC. V usage is TRBV5-1 and J usage is TRBJ2-5, with 13 bases matching TRBD2. The V gene end was trimmed by 4 bases and the J gene end by 1 base; junction bases not matched to a gene: 4. In germline, CDR1 is SGHRS, CDR2 YFSETQ. The CDR3 consists of 16 residues. Full variable domain (outside the CDR3, taken from reference TRBV5-1 and TRBJ2-5): KAGVTQTPRYLIKTRGQQVTLSCSPISGHRSVSWYQQTPGQGLQFLFEYFSETQRNKGNFPGRFSGRQFSNSRSEMNVSTLELGDSALYLCASSAGTSGVQETQYFGPGTRLLVL.